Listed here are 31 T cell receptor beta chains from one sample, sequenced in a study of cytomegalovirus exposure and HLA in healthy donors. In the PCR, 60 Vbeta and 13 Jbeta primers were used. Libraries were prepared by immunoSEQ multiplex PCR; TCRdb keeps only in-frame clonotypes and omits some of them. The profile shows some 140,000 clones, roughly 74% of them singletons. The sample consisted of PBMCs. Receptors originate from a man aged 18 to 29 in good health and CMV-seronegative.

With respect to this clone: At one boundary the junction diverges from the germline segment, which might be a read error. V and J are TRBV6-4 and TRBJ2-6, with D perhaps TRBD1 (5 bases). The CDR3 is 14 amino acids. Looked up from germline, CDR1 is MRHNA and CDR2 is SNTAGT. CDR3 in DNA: TGTGCCAGCAGTGACAACTCTGGGGCCAACGGCCTGACTTTC. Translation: CASSDNSGANGLTF.

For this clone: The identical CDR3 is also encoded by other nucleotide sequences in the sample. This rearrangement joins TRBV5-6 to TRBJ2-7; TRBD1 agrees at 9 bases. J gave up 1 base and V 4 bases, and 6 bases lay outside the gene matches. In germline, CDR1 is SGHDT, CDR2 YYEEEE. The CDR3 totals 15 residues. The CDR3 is CASSVGTGPSYEQYF. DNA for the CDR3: TGTGCCAGCAGCGTCGGGACAGGGCCTTCCTACGAGCAGTACTTC.

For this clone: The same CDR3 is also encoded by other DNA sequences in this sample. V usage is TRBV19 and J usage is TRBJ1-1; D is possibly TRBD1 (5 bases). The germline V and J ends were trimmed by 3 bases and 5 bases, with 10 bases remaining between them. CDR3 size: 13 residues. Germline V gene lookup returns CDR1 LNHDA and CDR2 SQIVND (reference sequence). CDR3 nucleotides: TGTGCCAGTAGTATTCAGGGAGGAACTGAAGCTTTCTTT. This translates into CASSIQGGTEAFF.

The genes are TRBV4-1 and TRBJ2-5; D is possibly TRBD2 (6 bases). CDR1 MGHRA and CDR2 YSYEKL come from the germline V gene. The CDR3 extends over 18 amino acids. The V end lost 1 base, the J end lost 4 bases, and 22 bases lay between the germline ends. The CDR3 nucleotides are TGCGCCAGCAGCCAAGCCTCTTGGGGGACCGGGGGTGGAGAGACCCAGTACTTC. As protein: CASSQASWGTGGGETQYF.

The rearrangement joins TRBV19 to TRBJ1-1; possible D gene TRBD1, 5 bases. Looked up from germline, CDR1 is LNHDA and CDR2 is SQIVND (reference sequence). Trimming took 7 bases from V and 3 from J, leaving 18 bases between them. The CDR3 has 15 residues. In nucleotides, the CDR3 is TGTGCCAGTATGGGGGGGACTCCTAGGGACACTGAAGCTTTCTTT. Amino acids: CASMGGTPRDTEAFF.

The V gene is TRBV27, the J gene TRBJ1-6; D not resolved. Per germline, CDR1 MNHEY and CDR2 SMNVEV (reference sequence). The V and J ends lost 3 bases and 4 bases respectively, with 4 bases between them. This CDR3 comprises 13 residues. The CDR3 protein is CASSFSYNSPLHF. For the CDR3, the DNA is TGTGCCAGCAGTTTCAGTTATAATTCACCCCTCCACTTT.

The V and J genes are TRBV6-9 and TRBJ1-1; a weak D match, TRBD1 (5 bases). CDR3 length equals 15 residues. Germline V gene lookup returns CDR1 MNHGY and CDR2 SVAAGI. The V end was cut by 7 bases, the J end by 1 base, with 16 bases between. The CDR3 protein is CASNRTKEKNTEAFF. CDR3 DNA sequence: TGTGCCAGCAACCGGACAAAAGAAAAGAACACTGAAGCTTTCTTT.

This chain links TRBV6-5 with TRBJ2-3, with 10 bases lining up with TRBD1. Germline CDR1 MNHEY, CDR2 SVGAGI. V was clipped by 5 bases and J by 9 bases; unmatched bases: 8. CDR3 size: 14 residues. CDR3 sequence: CASSPGTGEVTQYF. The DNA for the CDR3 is TGTGCCAGCAGTCCCGGGACAGGGGAGGTAACGCAGTATTTT.

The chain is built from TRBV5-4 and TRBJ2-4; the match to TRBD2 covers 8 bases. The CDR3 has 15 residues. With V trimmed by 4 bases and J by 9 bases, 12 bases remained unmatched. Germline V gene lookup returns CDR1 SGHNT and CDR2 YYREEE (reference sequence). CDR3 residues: CASSPDQRGMGIQYF. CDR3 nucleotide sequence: TGTGCCAGCAGCCCCGATCAGCGGGGGATGGGCATTCAGTACTTC.

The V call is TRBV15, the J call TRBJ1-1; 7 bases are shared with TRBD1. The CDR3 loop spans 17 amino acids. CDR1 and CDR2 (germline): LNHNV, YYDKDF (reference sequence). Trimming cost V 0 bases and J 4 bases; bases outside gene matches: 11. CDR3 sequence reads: CATSRDPRGRVFTEAFF. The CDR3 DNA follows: TGTGCCACCAGCAGAGATCCGAGGGGGCGCGTGTTCACTGAAGCTTTCTTT.

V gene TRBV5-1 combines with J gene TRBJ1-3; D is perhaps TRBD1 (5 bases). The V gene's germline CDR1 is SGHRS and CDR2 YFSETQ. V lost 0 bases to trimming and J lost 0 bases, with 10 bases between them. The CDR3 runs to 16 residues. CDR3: CASSLGGLISGNTIYF. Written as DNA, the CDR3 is TGCGCCAGCAGCTTGGGGGGCCTGATCTCTGGAAACACCATATATTTT. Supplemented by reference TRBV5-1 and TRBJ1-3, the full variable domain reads KAGVTQTPRYLIKTRGQQVTLSCSPISGHRSVSWYQQTPGQGLQFLFEYFSETQRNKGNFPGRFSGRQFSNSRSEMNVSTLELGDSALYLCASSLGGLISGNTIYFGEGSWLTVV.

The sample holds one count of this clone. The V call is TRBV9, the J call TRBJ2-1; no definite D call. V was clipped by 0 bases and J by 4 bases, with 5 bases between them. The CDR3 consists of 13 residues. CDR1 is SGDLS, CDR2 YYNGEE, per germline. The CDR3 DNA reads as TGTGCCAGCAGCGTAGCAAATTACAATGAGCAGTTCTTC. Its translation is CASSVANYNEQFF.

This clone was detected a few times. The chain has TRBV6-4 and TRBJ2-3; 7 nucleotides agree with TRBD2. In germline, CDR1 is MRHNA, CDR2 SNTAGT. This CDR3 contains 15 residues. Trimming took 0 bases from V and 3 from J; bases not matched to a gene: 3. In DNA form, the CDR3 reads TGTGCCAGCAGTGACTCCCAGCGGGATACAGATACGCAGTATTTT. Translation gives CASSDSQRDTDTQYF.

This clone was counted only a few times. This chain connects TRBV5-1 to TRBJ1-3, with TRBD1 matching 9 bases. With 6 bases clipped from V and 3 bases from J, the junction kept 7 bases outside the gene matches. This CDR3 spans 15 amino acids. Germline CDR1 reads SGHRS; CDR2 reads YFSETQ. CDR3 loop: CASTPQGAGGNTIYF. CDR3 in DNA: TGCGCCAGCACCCCACAGGGGGCCGGTGGAAACACCATATATTTT.

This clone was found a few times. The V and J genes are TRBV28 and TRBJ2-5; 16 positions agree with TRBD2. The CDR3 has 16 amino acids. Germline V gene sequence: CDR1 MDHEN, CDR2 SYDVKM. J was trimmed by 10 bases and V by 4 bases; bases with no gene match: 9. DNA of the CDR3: TGTGCCAGCAGTTCCACCGGGACTAGCGGGGGGGTGGACCAGTACTTC. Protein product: CASSSTGTSGGVDQYF.

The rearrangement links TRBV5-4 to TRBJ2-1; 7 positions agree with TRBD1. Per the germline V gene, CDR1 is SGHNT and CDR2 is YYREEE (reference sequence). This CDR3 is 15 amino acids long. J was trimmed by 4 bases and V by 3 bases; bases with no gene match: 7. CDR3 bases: TGTGCCAGCAGCTACGACAGGGCCTCTTACAATGAGCAGTTCTTC. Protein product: CASSYDRASYNEQFF.

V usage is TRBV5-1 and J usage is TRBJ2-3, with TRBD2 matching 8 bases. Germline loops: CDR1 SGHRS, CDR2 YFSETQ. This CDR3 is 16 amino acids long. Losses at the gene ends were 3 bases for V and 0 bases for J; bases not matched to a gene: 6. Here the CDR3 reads CASSSPAGVSTDTQYF. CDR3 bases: TGCGCCAGCAGCTCCCCAGCGGGGGTTAGCACAGATACGCAGTATTTT.

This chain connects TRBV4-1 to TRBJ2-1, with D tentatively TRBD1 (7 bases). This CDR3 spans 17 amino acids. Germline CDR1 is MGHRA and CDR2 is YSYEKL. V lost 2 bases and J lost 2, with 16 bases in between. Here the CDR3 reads CASSQWDSRGPYNEQFF. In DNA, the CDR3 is TGCGCCAGCAGCCAATGGGACAGCCGGGGGCCCTACAATGAGCAGTTCTTC.

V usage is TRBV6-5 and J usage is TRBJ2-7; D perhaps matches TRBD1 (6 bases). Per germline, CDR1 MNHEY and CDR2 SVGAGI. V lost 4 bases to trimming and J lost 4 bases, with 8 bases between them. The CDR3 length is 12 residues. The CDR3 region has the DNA TGTGCCAGCAGTTCACAGGGATACGAGCAGTACGTC. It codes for CASSSQGYEQYV.

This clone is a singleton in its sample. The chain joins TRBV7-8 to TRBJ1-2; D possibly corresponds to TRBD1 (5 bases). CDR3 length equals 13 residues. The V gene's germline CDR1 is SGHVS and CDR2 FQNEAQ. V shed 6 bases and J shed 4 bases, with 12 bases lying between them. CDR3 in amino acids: CASSLQELYGYTF. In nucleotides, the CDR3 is TGTGCCAGCAGTCTACAGGAGCTCTATGGCTACACCTTC.

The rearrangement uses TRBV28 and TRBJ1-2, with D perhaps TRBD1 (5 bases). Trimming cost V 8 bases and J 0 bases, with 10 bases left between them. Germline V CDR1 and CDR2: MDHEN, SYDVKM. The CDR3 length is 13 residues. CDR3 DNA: TGTGCCAGCGCGGGGGGGGCTAACTATGGCTACACCTTC. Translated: CASAGGANYGYTF.

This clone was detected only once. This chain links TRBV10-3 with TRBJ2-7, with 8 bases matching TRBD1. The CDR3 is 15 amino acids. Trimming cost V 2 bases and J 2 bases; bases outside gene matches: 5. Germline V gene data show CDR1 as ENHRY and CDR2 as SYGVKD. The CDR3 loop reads CAISETGGFTYEQYF. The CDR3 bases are TGTGCCATCAGTGAGACAGGGGGGTTTACCTACGAGCAGTACTTC.

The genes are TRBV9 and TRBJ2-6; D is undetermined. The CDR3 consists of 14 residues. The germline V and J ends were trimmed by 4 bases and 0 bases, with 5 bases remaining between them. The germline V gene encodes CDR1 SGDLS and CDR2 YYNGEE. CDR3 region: CASSPISGANVLTF. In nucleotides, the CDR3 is TGTGCCAGCAGCCCAATCTCTGGGGCCAACGTCCTGACTTTC.

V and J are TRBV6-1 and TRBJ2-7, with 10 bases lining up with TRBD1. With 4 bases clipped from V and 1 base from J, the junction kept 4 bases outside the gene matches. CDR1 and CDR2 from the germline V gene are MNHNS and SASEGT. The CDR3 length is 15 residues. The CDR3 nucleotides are TGTGCCAGCAGTGGACCGGGACAGGGGTCCTACGAGCAGTACGTC. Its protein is CASSGPGQGSYEQYV.

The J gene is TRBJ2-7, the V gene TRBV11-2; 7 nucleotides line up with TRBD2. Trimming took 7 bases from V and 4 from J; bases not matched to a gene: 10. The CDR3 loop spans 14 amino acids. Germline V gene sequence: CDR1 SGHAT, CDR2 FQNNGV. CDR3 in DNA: TGTGCCAGCAACCAAAATGGGGGGGGTTACGAGCAGTACGTC. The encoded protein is CASNQNGGGYEQYV.

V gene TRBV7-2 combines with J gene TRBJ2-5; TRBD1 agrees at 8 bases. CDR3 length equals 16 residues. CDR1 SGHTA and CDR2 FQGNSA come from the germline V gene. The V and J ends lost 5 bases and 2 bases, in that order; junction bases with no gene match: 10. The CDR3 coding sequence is TGTGCCAGCAGCCTTGACAGGGGAGTAGTGCAAGAGACCCAGTACTTC. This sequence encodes CASSLDRGVVQETQYF. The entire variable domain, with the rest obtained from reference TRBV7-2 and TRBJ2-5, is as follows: GAGVSQSPSNKVTEKGKDVELRCDPISGHTALYWYRQSLGQGLEFLIYFQGNSAPDKSGLPSDRFSAERTGGSVSTLTIQRTQQEDSAVYLCASSLDRGVVQETQYFGPGTRLLVL.

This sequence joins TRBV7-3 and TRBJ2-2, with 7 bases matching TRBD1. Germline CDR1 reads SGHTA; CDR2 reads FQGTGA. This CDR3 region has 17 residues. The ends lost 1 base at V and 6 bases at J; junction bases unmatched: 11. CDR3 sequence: CASSLIGQGEWSGELFF. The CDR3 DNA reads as TGTGCCAGCAGCTTAATAGGGCAGGGGGAATGGTCCGGGGAGCTGTTTTTT.

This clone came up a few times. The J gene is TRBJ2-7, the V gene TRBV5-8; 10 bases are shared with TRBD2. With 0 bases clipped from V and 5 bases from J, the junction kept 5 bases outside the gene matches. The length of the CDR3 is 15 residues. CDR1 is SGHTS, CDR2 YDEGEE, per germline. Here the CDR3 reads CASSLEGTSEDEQYF. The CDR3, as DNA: TGTGCCAGCAGCTTGGAAGGGACTAGCGAGGACGAGCAGTACTTC.

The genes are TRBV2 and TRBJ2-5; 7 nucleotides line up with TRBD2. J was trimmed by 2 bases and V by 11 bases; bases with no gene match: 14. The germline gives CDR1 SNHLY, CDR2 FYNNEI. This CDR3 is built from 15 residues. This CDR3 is CARSVPSGGQETQYF. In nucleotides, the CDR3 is TGTGCCCGTTCGGTCCCATCGGGGGGTCAAGAGACCCAGTACTTC.

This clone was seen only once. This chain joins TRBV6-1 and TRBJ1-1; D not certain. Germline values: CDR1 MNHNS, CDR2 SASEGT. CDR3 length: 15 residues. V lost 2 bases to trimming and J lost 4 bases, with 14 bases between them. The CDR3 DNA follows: TGTGCCAGCAGTGAATGGAGAGGAGGTGGCACTGAAGCTTTCTTT. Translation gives CASSEWRGGGTEAFF.

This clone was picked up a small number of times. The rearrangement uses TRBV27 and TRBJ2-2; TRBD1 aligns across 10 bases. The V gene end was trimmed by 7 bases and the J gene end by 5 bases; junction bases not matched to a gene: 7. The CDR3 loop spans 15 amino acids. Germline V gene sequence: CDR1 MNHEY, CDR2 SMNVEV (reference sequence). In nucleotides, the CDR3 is TGTGCCAGCACCACCTGGGACAGGGGAACCGGGGAGCTGTTTTTT. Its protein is CASTTWDRGTGELFF.